These 30 T cell receptor beta chains originate from one sample sequenced in a study of blood T cell repertoires in COVID-19. Clones were sequenced by immunoSEQ multiplex PCR, and TCRdb holds only the in-frame ones, with some missing. Among 200,000 to 250,000 clones listed, roughly 88% were seen once. The sample taken for sequencing was peripheral blood. The receptors shown here come from a man aged 18 to 29 with active or convalescent COVID-19.

CDR3 sequence reads: CASSLSNMRLVPNEQFF. CDR3 nucleotides: TGTGCCAGCAGTTTATCGAATATGAGACTAGTTCCCAATGAGCAGTTCTTC. The chain combines TRBV27 with TRBJ2-1; TRBD2 is a possible D gene (6 bases). The CDR3 loop spans 17 amino acids. Germline CDR1 MNHEY, CDR2 SMNVEV (reference sequence). Trimming removed 0 bases at V and 6 bases at J, with 18 bases between.

This clone was seen only a few times. The chain joins TRBV28 to TRBJ2-1; 7 positions agree with TRBD1. The J segment lost 4 bases and the V segment lost 8 bases, leaving 8 bases of the junction unmatched. Looked up from germline, CDR1 is MDHEN and CDR2 is SYDVKM. This CDR3 contains 14 residues. DNA of the CDR3: TGTGCCAGCTGCTTCACAGGGGAGTACAATGAGCAGTTCTTC. Protein sequence: CASCFTGEYNEQFF.

The chain couples TRBV10-3 to TRBJ1-2; TRBD1 aligns across 11 bases. There are 16 residues in the CDR3. With 2 bases clipped from V and 1 base from J, the junction kept 3 bases outside the gene matches. CDR1 and CDR2 (germline): ENHRY, SYGVKD. Here the CDR3 DNA reads TGTGCCATCAGTGAGGCCGGGACAGGGGGTAACTATGGCTACACCTTC. This codes for CAISEAGTGGNYGYTF.

The sample holds a few counts of this clone. Other DNA variants within this sample encode the same CDR3. The rearrangement links TRBV27 to TRBJ1-4, with a tentative D call TRBD1 (6 bases). Germline V gene lookup returns CDR1 MNHEY and CDR2 SMNVEV (reference sequence). The ends were cut back, 3 bases at V and 2 bases at J, with 10 bases in the middle. CDR3 length equals 15 residues. The chain's CDR3 is CASSFGGATNEKLFF. For the CDR3, the DNA is TGTGCCAGCAGTTTTGGGGGGGCGACTAATGAAAAACTGTTTTTT. The variable domain in full, completed from reference TRBV27 and TRBJ1-4, reads EAQVTQNPRYLITVTGKKLTVTCSQNMNHEYMSWYRQDPGLGLRQIYYSMNVEVTDKGDVPEGYKVSRKEKRNFPLILESPSPNQTSLYFCASSFGGATNEKLFFGSGTQLSVL.

The chain recombines TRBV20-1 with TRBJ2-5, with 8 nucleotides matching TRBD2. CDR3 length: 15 residues. Germline trimming cut 3 bases from V and 1 base from J; bases unmatched to any gene: 7. From germline, CDR1 is DFQATT and CDR2 SNEGSKA (reference sequence). CDR3: CSASRLAGPQETQYF. The CDR3 DNA reads as TGCAGTGCTAGTAGATTAGCGGGACCCCAAGAGACCCAGTACTTC.

The rearrangement joins TRBV30 to TRBJ1-5; TRBD1 might be the D (6 bases). The germline V gene has CDR1 GTSNPN and CDR2 SVGIG (reference sequence). V was cut by 0 bases and J by 3 bases, with 12 bases left in between. The CDR3 contains 15 residues. CDR3: CAWSVQGHPNQPQHF. In DNA, the CDR3 is TGTGCCTGGAGTGTACAGGGTCATCCCAATCAGCCCCAGCATTTT.

This chain links TRBV27 with TRBJ2-3; D possibly corresponds to TRBD1 (6 bases). V was trimmed by 5 bases and J by 4 bases, leaving 13 bases between them. Germline loops: CDR1 MNHEY, CDR2 SMNVEV (reference sequence). The CDR3 length is 14 residues. CDR3 residues: CASSPLRGSDTQYF. DNA of the CDR3: TGTGCCAGCAGTCCCCTCAGGGGTTCAGATACGCAGTATTTT.

The chain is built from TRBV19 and TRBJ2-5, with D possibly being TRBD2 (5 bases). The CDR3 is 17 amino acids. The V end was cut by 2 bases, the J end by 1 base, with 17 bases between. CDR1 LNHDA and CDR2 SQIVND come from the germline V gene (reference sequence). CDR3 nucleotide sequence: TGTGCCAGTAGTATAAGTAATAGCCGGGGTCTCCAAGAGACCCAGTACTTC. This encodes CASSISNSRGLQETQYF. Filled out from reference TRBV19 and TRBJ2-5, the complete variable domain reads DGGITQSPKYLFRKEGQNVTLSCEQNLNHDAMYWYRQDPGQGLRLIYYSQIVNDFQKGDIAEGYSVSREKKESFPLTVTSAQKNPTAFYLCASSISNSRGLQETQYFGPGTRLLVL.

This clone has a handful of counts. This chain links TRBV4-1 with TRBJ1-5, with D possibly matching TRBD1 (6 bases). From germline, CDR1 is MGHRA and CDR2 YSYEKL. Trimming stripped 4 bases from V and 6 bases from J, with 13 bases between. The CDR3 runs to 14 residues. The CDR3 reads CASSPRKGGQPQHF. In DNA, the CDR3 is TGCGCCAGCAGCCCGCGGAAAGGGGGTCAGCCCCAGCATTTT.

CDR3 sequence (DNA): TGTGCCAGCAGTTTGGACTGGACCGAAGGGTTCAACACTGAAGCTTTCTTT. Translating it yields CASSLDWTEGFNTEAFF. The chain links TRBV7-2 to TRBJ1-1; no definite D call. The CDR3 is made up of 17 amino acids. Between the trimmed V and J ends, which lost 6 bases and 2 bases, there was a span of 22 bases. Germline V gives CDR1 SGHTA, CDR2 FQGNSA.

The V call is TRBV4-3, the J call TRBJ1-5; perhaps TRBD1 as D (6 bases). The germline V and J ends were trimmed by 4 bases and 0 bases, with 7 bases remaining between them. This CDR3 is 14 amino acids long. Germline assignment: CDR1 LGHNA and CDR2 YSLEER. The DNA of the CDR3 is TGCGCCAGCAGCCTGGACAGTAGCAATCAGCCCCAGCATTTT. Translation: CASSLDSSNQPQHF.

The chain couples TRBV28 to TRBJ2-2, with 8 positions matching TRBD2. The CDR3 consists of 16 residues. Germline CDR1 and CDR2: MDHEN and SYDVKM. Trimming removed 8 bases from V and 2 bases from J; junction bases left unmatched: 10. CDR3 coding DNA: TGTGCCAGCCACCCAGGGCGGGGGGAAAACACCGGGGAGCTGTTTTTT. Its protein is CASHPGRGENTGELFF.

The chain joins TRBV7-2 to TRBJ2-7; maybe TRBD2 (5 bases). Trimming cost V 5 bases and J 2 bases, with 19 bases left between them. Germline V gene sequence: CDR1 SGHTA, CDR2 FQGNSA. The CDR3 is 16 residues long. CDR3 DNA sequence: TGTGCCAGCAGCCAATCCCTTGCGGGTAACCCCTACGAGCAGTACTTC. It encodes CASSQSLAGNPYEQYF. The whole variable domain, remainder taken from reference TRBV7-2 and TRBJ2-7, is GAGVSQSPSNKVTEKGKDVELRCDPISGHTALYWYRQSLGQGLEFLIYFQGNSAPDKSGLPSDRFSAERTGGSVSTLTIQRTQQEDSAVYLCASSQSLAGNPYEQYFGPGTRLTVT.

The chain combines TRBV6-6 with TRBJ1-2; 8 positions agree with TRBD1. Looked up from germline, CDR1 is MNHNY and CDR2 is SVGAGI (reference sequence). This CDR3 region has 16 residues. V shed 6 bases and J 5 bases; nucleotides not matched to a gene: 14. The CDR3 loop is CASRKGQAGSGYGYTF. CDR3 DNA sequence: TGTGCCAGCAGGAAGGGACAGGCCGGGTCGGGGTATGGCTACACCTTC.

The chain combines TRBV4-1 with TRBJ2-4; possible D gene TRBD2, 5 bases. CDR3 length: 19 amino acids. The V and J ends lost 0 bases and 0 bases respectively, with 18 bases between them. Germline values: CDR1 MGHRA, CDR2 YSYEKL. CDR3 protein: CASSQDRRPPGVAKNIQYF. In DNA, the CDR3 is TGCGCCAGCAGCCAAGATCGGAGGCCCCCCGGGGTAGCCAAAAACATTCAGTACTTC.

The V and J genes are TRBV7-9 and TRBJ2-7; 8 bases match TRBD2. The CDR3 loop spans 14 amino acids. V was clipped by 4 bases and J by 0 bases; unmatched bases: 2. Germline loops: CDR1 SEHNR, CDR2 FQNEAQ (reference sequence). CDR3 bases: TGTGCCAGCAGCTCGGGGGGGAGCTCCTACGAGCAGTACTTC. Protein sequence: CASSSGGSSYEQYF.

V gene TRBV11-2 combines with J gene TRBJ1-4; D unresolved. The CDR3 loop spans 15 amino acids. The V and J ends lost 1 base and 4 bases respectively, with 10 bases between them. CDR1 and CDR2 from the germline V gene are SGHAT and FQNNGV. The CDR3 region is CASSLVMLSNEKLFF. The DNA of the CDR3 is TGTGCCAGCAGCTTAGTTATGTTGAGTAATGAAAAACTGTTTTTT.

J is TRBJ2-1 and V is TRBV7-9, with 11 nucleotides matching TRBD1. Germline CDR1 and CDR2: SEHNR and FQNEAQ (reference sequence). After removal of 2 bases from V and 8 bases from J, the junction contained 11 bases not matched to a gene. The CDR3 is made up of 17 amino acids. In nucleotides, the CDR3 is TGTGCCAGCAGCTTAACGGAGGGACAGGGGGTGATCGATGAGCAGTTCTTC. It is translated as CASSLTEGQGVIDEQFF.

The chain is built from TRBV25-1 and TRBJ2-5; 8 bases are a match to TRBD1. Germline V gene lookup returns CDR1 MGHDK and CDR2 SYGVNS. The junction had 13 bases not matched to a gene; V was cut back by 5 bases and J by 5 bases. The CDR3 length is 16 residues. The CDR3 DNA reads as TGTGCCAGCAGTCGGCTACAGGGGGATTTTCCGGAGACCCAGTACTTC. Protein sequence: CASSRLQGDFPETQYF. The whole variable domain, filled in from reference TRBV25-1 and TRBJ2-5, reads EADIYQTPRYLVIGTGKKITLECSQTMGHDKMYWYQQDPGMELHLIHYSYGVNSTEKGDLSSESTVSRIRTEHFPLTLESARPSHTSQYLCASSRLQGDFPETQYFGPGTRLLVL.

The chain links TRBV2 to TRBJ1-4, with D unclear. Germline V gene data show CDR1 as SNHLY and CDR2 as FYNNEI. The CDR3 contains 11 residues. The V gene lost 4 bases and the J gene lost 8 bases, with 5 bases spanning the gap. The CDR3 reads CASSAGEKLFF. The CDR3 DNA reads as TGTGCCAGCAGTGCGGGAGAAAAACTGTTTTTT.

The rearrangement links TRBV5-6 to TRBJ2-7, with D possibly TRBD2 on 5 matching bases. The V end lost 4 bases, the J end lost 1 base, and 12 bases lay between the germline ends. CDR3 size: 14 residues. CDR1 SGHDT and CDR2 YYEEEE come from the germline V gene. The CDR3 spells CASSPGSGSYEQYF. CDR3 in DNA: TGTGCCAGCAGCCCGGGCTCGGGGTCCTACGAGCAGTACTTC.

This chain joins TRBV25-1 and TRBJ2-1, with TRBD2 matching 10 bases. CDR3 length: 18 residues. The junction had 11 bases not matched to a gene; V was cut back by 0 bases and J by 6 bases. The V gene's germline CDR1 is MGHDK and CDR2 SYGVNS. The CDR3 here is CASSEYIHKREGGNEQFF. CDR3 nucleotide sequence: TGTGCCAGCAGTGAATATATTCATAAGCGGGAGGGGGGCAATGAGCAGTTCTTC.

This rearrangement joins TRBV5-5 to TRBJ2-2; 7 bases are a match to TRBD2. V shed 4 bases and J 0 bases; nucleotides not matched to a gene: 3. Germline-derived CDR1 and CDR2 are SGHKS and YYEKEE (reference sequence). The CDR3 consists of 15 residues. CDR3 residues: CASSRTSTNTGELFF. As DNA, the CDR3 is TGTGCCAGCAGCCGGACTAGTACGAACACCGGGGAGCTGTTTTTT.

The table lists this clone with a count of one. The chain is built from TRBV11-2 and TRBJ2-1; a weak D match, TRBD2 (5 bases). Looked up from germline, CDR1 is SGHAT and CDR2 is FQNNGV. V lost 2 bases, J lost 10 bases, and 12 bases lay in between. The CDR3 is 13 residues long. The CDR3 spells CASSLISSGEQFF. The CDR3 region has the DNA TGTGCCAGCAGCTTAATTTCGTCGGGGGAGCAGTTCTTC.

The J gene is TRBJ2-2, the V gene TRBV4-2; perhaps TRBD2 as D (6 bases). Trimming shortened V by 0 bases and J by 4 bases, and 12 bases separated the two germline ends. Germline loops: CDR1 LGHNA, CDR2 YNFKEQ. The length of the CDR3 is 16 residues. The CDR3 region has the DNA TGTGCCAGCAGCCAAGATGTGGGGGGAATCACCGGGGAGCTGTTTTTT. It specifies CASSQDVGGITGELFF.

The V call is TRBV2, the J call TRBJ2-3; no definite D call. Per the germline V gene, CDR1 is SNHLY and CDR2 is FYNNEI. CDR3 length: 15 amino acids. V was cut by 1 base and J by 5 bases, with 13 bases left in between. This chain's CDR3 is CASSEGGLGLDTQYF. The CDR3 DNA follows: TGTGCCAGCAGTGAAGGCGGCTTGGGTTTAGATACGCAGTATTTT.

The chain is built from TRBV5-1 and TRBJ1-5, with a tentative D call TRBD1 (5 bases). CDR3 size: 13 residues. Trimming cost V 0 bases and J 6 bases, with 7 bases left between them. Germline CDR1 and CDR2: SGHRS and YFSETQ. The DNA for the CDR3 is TGCGCCAGCAGCTTGGGGGGGGTTCAGCCCCAGCATTTT. It codes for CASSLGGVQPQHF.

V usage is TRBV27 and J usage is TRBJ2-1, with 8 bases aligning to TRBD2. With 2 bases clipped from V and 2 bases from J, the junction kept 5 bases outside the gene matches. This CDR3 is built from 16 residues. Germline V gene data show CDR1 as MNHEY and CDR2 as SMNVEV (reference sequence). The CDR3 region has the DNA TGTGCCAGCAGTTTAGGCCTAGCGGGCCCCTACAATGAGCAGTTCTTC. This gives the protein CASSLGLAGPYNEQFF.

The chain links TRBV20-1 to TRBJ2-2; TRBD2 matches at 9 bases. The CDR3 is 16 amino acids. V lost 3 bases, J lost 6 bases, and 11 bases stayed unmatched. Germline values: CDR1 DFQATT, CDR2 SNEGSKA (reference sequence). CDR3 coding DNA: TGCAGTGCTAGTTTGATAGCGGGAGATCGCGCCGGGGAGCTGTTTTTT. Protein sequence: CSASLIAGDRAGELFF.

DNA for the CDR3: TGTGCCAGCAGCGTAGGGACAGGGGGCGCAGGGGAGACCCAGTACTTC. This encodes CASSVGTGGAGETQYF. V gene TRBV7-2 combines with J gene TRBJ2-5, with 12 bases that match TRBD1. Germline V gives CDR1 SGHTA, CDR2 FQGNSA. V was clipped by 5 bases and J by 5 bases; unmatched bases: 9. This CDR3 has 16 amino acids.